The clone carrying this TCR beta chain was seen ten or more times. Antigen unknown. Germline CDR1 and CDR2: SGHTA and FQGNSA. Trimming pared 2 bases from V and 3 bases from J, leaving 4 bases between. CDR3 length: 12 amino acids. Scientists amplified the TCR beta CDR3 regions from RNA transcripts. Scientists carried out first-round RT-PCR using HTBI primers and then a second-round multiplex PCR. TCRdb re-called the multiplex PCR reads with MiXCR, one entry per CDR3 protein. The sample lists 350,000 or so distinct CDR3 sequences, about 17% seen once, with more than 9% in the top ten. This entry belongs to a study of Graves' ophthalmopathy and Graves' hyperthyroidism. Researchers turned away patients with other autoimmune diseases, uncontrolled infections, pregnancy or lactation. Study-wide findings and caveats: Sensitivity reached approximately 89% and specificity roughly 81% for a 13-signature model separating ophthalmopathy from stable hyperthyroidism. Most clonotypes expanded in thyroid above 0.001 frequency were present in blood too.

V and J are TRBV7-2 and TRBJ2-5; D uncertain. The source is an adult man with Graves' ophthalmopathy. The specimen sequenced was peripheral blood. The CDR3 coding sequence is TGTGCCAGCAGCTTATCCAAAGAGACCCAGTACTTC. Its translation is CASSLSKETQYF.